This section outlines one T cell receptor beta chain sequence together with its context. This specimen belongs to a study of control samples from healthy donors and cancer patients. Sequenced by immunoSEQ multiplex PCR; TCRdb stores in-frame clones only, minus some. The sample contains about 130,000 clones, roughly 92% of which appear only once. This sequence was found in a man aged 18 to 30 in good health. The sequenced sample consisted of blood.

CDR3 residues: CASSLATRTGGTNTEAFF. CDR3 sequence (DNA): TGTGCCAGCAGCTTAGCTACGCGGACAGGGGGAACGAACACTGAAGCTTTCTTT. The V gene is TRBV11-2, the J gene TRBJ1-1; TRBD1 aligns across 10 bases. The CDR3 is 18 amino acids. Germline CDR1 SGHAT, CDR2 FQNNGV. V was pared by 1 base and J by 1 base, with 9 bases of the junction left unmatched.